The 10 T cell receptor beta chains given below trace back to one sample, sequenced in a study of vaccination and CD4 T cells after COVID-19. No antigens are known for them. Indicated treatment: roughly 10-day PBMC culture with coronavirus spike peptide pools or control peptides (ViraFEST assay). Once obtained from cultured CD4+ T cells, the DNA was sequenced using the Oncomine TCR Beta short-read assay. TCRdb passed the PCR reads through MiXCR, listing each CDR3 protein once. The data show 20,000 or so distinct CDR3 sequences, with just over 60% seen just once and about 8.2% held by the top ten. Sequencing was carried out using CD4+ T cells from blood, cultured in vitro. Receptors were obtained from a human donor who had recovered from COVID-19.

The V call is TRBV20-1, the J call TRBJ2-7; 8 bases map to TRBD1. CDR3 length: 13 amino acids. Germline assignment: CDR1 DFQATT and CDR2 SNEGSKA (reference sequence). V was pared by 6 bases and J by 3 bases, with 7 bases of the junction left unmatched. For the CDR3, the DNA is TGCAGTGCCAGGGACAGGAGGAACTACGAGCAGTACTTC. Its protein product is CSARDRRNYEQYF.

With regard to this clonotype: One end of the junction fails to match germline, which may point to a read error. The chain is built from TRBV7-2 and TRBJ2-4, with 10 bases lining up with TRBD2. The CDR3 extends over 16 amino acids. CDR1 is SGHTA and CDR2 is FQGNSA in the germline V gene. CDR3 bases: TGTGCCAGCAGCGGAGAAGCGGGAGGGGGAGTAAACATTCAGCACTTC. This translates into CASSGEAGGGVNIQHF.

Comment on this clonotype: One end of the junction does not line up with germline, which may come from a read error. The chain has TRBV7-3 and TRBJ1-1; 8 bases line up with TRBD1. Per the germline V gene, CDR1 is SGHTA and CDR2 is FQGTGA. The length of the CDR3 is 11 residues. The CDR3 DNA sequence: TGTGCCAGCAGCCCGACAGGGGTCTGGGTGTTT. It encodes CASSPTGVWVF.

This chain links TRBV11-3 with TRBJ2-4, with D unclear. Trimming removed 2 bases at V and 7 bases at J, with 9 bases between. CDR1 and CDR2 (germline): SGHNT, YENEEA. This CDR3 comprises 13 residues. The CDR3 loop reads CASSLNVENIQYF. The CDR3 nucleotides read TGTGCCAGCAGCTTAAACGTGGAGAACATTCAGTACTTC.

The genes are TRBV30 and TRBJ1-2, with 7 bases matching TRBD1. The CDR3 contains 16 residues. Germline CDR1 and CDR2: GTSNPN and SVGIG (reference sequence). Unmatched junction bases numbered 11, after V lost 2 bases and J lost 2 bases. CDR3 residues: CAWSPNLGGTNYGYTF. CDR3 DNA: TGTGCCTGGAGTCCGAACCTAGGGGGCACGAACTATGGCTACACCTTC. Complete variable domain (other parts from reference TRBV30 and TRBJ1-2): SQTIHQWPATLVQPVGSPLSLECTVEGTSNPNLYWYRQAAGRGLQLLFYSVGIGQISSEVPQNLSASRPQDRQFILSSKKLLLSDSGFYLCAWSPNLGGTNYGYTFGSGTRLTVV.

The chain recombines TRBV28 with TRBJ1-5, with 8 bases matching TRBD1. Germline lookup yields CDR1 MDHEN and CDR2 SYDVKM. This CDR3 is 19 amino acids long. Unmatched junction bases numbered 14, after V lost 4 bases and J lost 0 bases. The CDR3 region has the DNA TGTGCCAGCAGTTCAATCCAGGGGGCGCTCCGATATAGCAATCAGCCCCAGCATTTT. This translates into CASSSIQGALRYSNQPQHF. Full variable domain (remainder filled in from reference TRBV28 and TRBJ1-5): DVKVTQSSRYLVKRTGEKVFLECVQDMDHENMFWYRQDPGLGLRLIYFSYDVKMKEKGDIPEGYSVSREKKERFSLILESASTNQTSMYLCASSSIQGALRYSNQPQHFGDGTRLSIL.

The rearrangement uses TRBV28 and TRBJ1-2, with no clear D. The CDR3 consists of 14 residues. V was clipped by 6 bases and J by 4 bases, with 15 bases between them. Germline values: CDR1 MDHEN, CDR2 SYDVKM. CDR3 in amino acids: CASSLISLGYGYTF. For the CDR3, the DNA is TGTGCCAGCAGCCTCATTTCCCTGGGCTATGGCTACACCTTC.

The J gene is TRBJ1-2, the V gene TRBV6-1; D might be TRBD1 (6 bases). The germline V and J ends were trimmed by 6 bases and 7 bases, with 12 bases remaining between them. Germline V gene lookup returns CDR1 MNHNS and CDR2 SASEGT. The CDR3 totals 12 residues. The CDR3 DNA is TGTGCCAGCAGCCAATCCAGGGGTGGCTACACCTTC. It codes for CASSQSRGGYTF.

The chain uses TRBV6-1 and TRBJ2-2; 7 nucleotides agree with TRBD1. From germline, CDR1 is MNHNS and CDR2 SASEGT. The CDR3 covers 17 residues. V shed 6 bases, J shed 3 bases, and the junction held 13 bases outside the gene matches. CDR3 loop: CASSFSGTASHTGELFF. CDR3 in DNA: TGTGCCAGCAGCTTCTCCGGGACAGCGTCCCACACCGGGGAGCTGTTTTTT.

The rearrangement uses TRBV9 and TRBJ2-3; 7 bases match TRBD2. The germline V gene has CDR1 SGDLS and CDR2 YYNGEE. This CDR3 region has 16 residues. J gave up 4 bases and V 0 bases, and 8 bases lay outside the gene matches. The CDR3 DNA reads TGTGCCAGCAGCGTAGAGGAGGGAGGGCCCCCAGATACGCAGTATTTT. Encoded protein: CASSVEEGGPPDTQYF.